Reported below is one T cell receptor beta chain. In the original analysis: The assay estimated nucleated cells by amplifying reference gene primers. Sequenced by immunoSEQ multiplex PCR; TCRdb stores in-frame clones only, minus some. The V and J calls and clone size come from that table; D and trimming were worked out from the DNA. Of 200,000 to 250,000 clones listed, about 83% are singletons. This specimen comes from a study of blood T cell repertoires in COVID-19. Study summary: Material from acute and convalescent COVID-19 was sourced from the United States, Italy and Spain. PBMCs, B-cell-depleted T cells, or T cells provided the cDNA or gDNA that made up the material.

The CDR3 length is 17 residues. Trimming took 4 bases from V and 2 from J; bases not matched to a gene: 12. Germline lookup yields CDR1 SGHRS and CDR2 YFSETQ. The sequenced sample consisted of peripheral blood. The sequence was obtained from an elderly man with acute or convalescent COVID-19. The V call is TRBV5-1, the J call TRBJ2-1, with 7 bases lining up with TRBD2. The CDR3 sequence is CASSPGGAGLAYNEQFF. The CDR3 coding sequence is TGCGCCAGCAGCCCGGGGGGAGCGGGGCTTGCCTACAATGAGCAGTTCTTC.